These 14 T cell receptor beta chains originate from one sample sequenced in a study of CD8 T cells in ankylosing spondylitis. TCRdb re-derived calls from the 5' RACE reads in MiXCR, one entry per CDR3 protein. The data contain about 140,000 distinct CDR3 sequences, approximately 9.2% of them singletons. Material: synovial fluid, either unsorted or a sorted T cell fraction (not recorded which). Receptors originate from a male donor with ankylosing spondylitis.

This chain connects TRBV3-1 to TRBJ1-1; 9 positions agree with TRBD1. Trimming took 4 bases from V and 3 from J; bases not matched to a gene: 6. This CDR3 is built from 15 residues. The germline CDR1 and CDR2 sequences are LGHDT and YNNKEL (reference sequence). DNA of the CDR3: TGTGCCAGCAGCCTTGGGACAGGGCCGGACACTGAAGCTTTCTTT. As protein: CASSLGTGPDTEAFF. Full variable domain (rest looked up from reference TRBV3-1 and TRBJ1-1): DTAVSQTPKYLVTQMGNDKSIKCEQNLGHDTMYWYKQDSKKFLKIMFSYNNKELIINETVPNRFSPKSPDKAHLNLHINSLELGDSAVYFCASSLGTGPDTEAFFGQGTRLTVV.

This clonotype was seen repeatedly, ten times or more. The CDR3 protein is CASSLEQGGTEAFF. The CDR3 region has the DNA TGTGCCAGCAGCTTGGAACAGGGAGGCACTGAAGCTTTCTTT. The V call is TRBV7-9, the J call TRBJ1-1; D is possibly TRBD1 (6 bases). Trimming left V 3 bases short and J 4 bases short, with 12 bases between. Germline loops: CDR1 SEHNR, CDR2 FQNEAQ (reference sequence). CDR3 length: 14 amino acids.

This clonotype was detected many times. The V and J genes are TRBV5-1 and TRBJ2-3, with D possibly being TRBD2 (5 bases). Germline V gives CDR1 SGHRS, CDR2 YFSETQ. The length of the CDR3 is 13 residues. Trimming pared 3 bases from V and 2 bases from J, leaving 7 bases between. CDR3 residues: CASSSGDTDTQYF. Written as DNA, the CDR3 is TGCGCCAGCAGCTCCGGGGACACAGATACGCAGTATTTT.

In its sample, this clonotype was seen a few times. The chain recombines TRBV9 with TRBJ1-2; D is ambiguous. V lost 4 bases and J lost 2, with 9 bases in between. CDR1 is SGDLS, CDR2 YYNGEE, per germline. The CDR3 covers 13 residues. The CDR3 region is CASSTVPNYGYTF. The CDR3 coding sequence is TGTGCCAGCAGCACGGTACCCAACTATGGCTACACCTTC. The full variable domain, rest sourced from reference TRBV9 and TRBJ1-2, is DSGVTQTPKHLITATGQRVTLRCSPRSGDLSVYWYQQSLDQGLQFLIQYYNGEERAKGNILERFSAQQFPDLHSELNLSSLELGDSALYFCASSTVPNYGYTFGSGTRLTVV.

The chain carries TRBV2 and TRBJ2-5; TRBD2 aligns across 7 bases. Germline V gene sequence: CDR1 SNHLY, CDR2 FYNNEI. This CDR3 comprises 14 residues. J gave up 0 bases and V 8 bases, and 6 bases lay outside the gene matches. The CDR3 region has the DNA TGTGCCAGCTCGACTAGCATGAACCAAGAGACCCAGTACTTC. This translates into CASSTSMNQETQYF.

In its sample, this clonotype was seen many times. The J gene is TRBJ2-3, the V gene TRBV15, with 10 nucleotides matching TRBD2. Per germline, CDR1 LNHNV and CDR2 YYDKDF (reference sequence). The V segment lost 0 bases and the J segment 13 bases; nucleotides outside the gene matches: 4. The CDR3 has 13 residues. CDR3 sequence (DNA): TGTGCCACCAGCAGAGAGGGGACTAGCGTTAAGTATTTT. Protein: CATSREGTSVKYF.

This clonotype showed up just a few times. V usage is TRBV7-9 and J usage is TRBJ2-3; no definite D call. CDR1 and CDR2 from the germline V gene are SEHNR and FQNEAQ (reference sequence). The V and J ends lost 3 bases and 8 bases respectively, with 12 bases between them. The CDR3 extends over 13 amino acids. In nucleotides, the CDR3 is TGTGCCAGCAGCTTGTATGTGGAAAGTACGCAGTATTTT. Its translation: CASSLYVESTQYF.

This clonotype was counted between two and nine times. V is TRBV6-1 and J is TRBJ2-3; D possibly matches TRBD1 or TRBD2 (5 bases each). Trimming took 5 bases from V and 5 from J, leaving 14 bases between them. The CDR3 runs 14 residues. The germline V gene has CDR1 MNHNS and CDR2 SASEGT. CDR3 bases: TGTGCCAGCAGTCGACTACTCAGGGTAGATACGCAGTATTTT. Amino acid sequence: CASSRLLRVDTQYF.

The rearrangement joins TRBV6-1 to TRBJ1-2, with 8 bases that match TRBD1. This CDR3 is built from 14 residues. The V segment lost 6 bases and the J segment 5 bases; nucleotides outside the gene matches: 8. Germline CDR1 MNHNS, CDR2 SASEGT. Here the CDR3 DNA reads TGTGCCAGCAGGCCCGGGACAGGAGGGTATGGCTACACCTTC. It encodes CASRPGTGGYGYTF.

This clonotype was seen more than once but under ten times. The chain employs TRBV18 and TRBJ1-2; no clear D. The V end lost 6 bases, the J end lost 4 bases, and 18 bases lay between the germline ends. Germline V gene data show CDR1 as KGHSH and CDR2 as LQKENI. This CDR3 spans 15 amino acids. The CDR3 nucleotides read TGTGCCAGCTCCCGACCGGGCGAGCCCTTCTATGGCTACACCTTC. Translating gives CASSRPGEPFYGYTF.

In this sample, this clonotype turned up many times. The genes are TRBV20-1 and TRBJ1-5; 7 bases line up with TRBD1. Germline loops: CDR1 DFQATT, CDR2 SNEGSKA (reference sequence). J lost 6 bases, V lost 6 bases, and 11 bases had no gene match. The CDR3 length is 14 residues. The CDR3 region has the DNA TGCAGTGCCTCCTGGACAGGTCGTTCTCAGCCCCAGCATTTT. It translates to CSASWTGRSQPQHF.

This clonotype was seen many times. This rearrangement joins TRBV28 to TRBJ2-3; TRBD1 might be the D (5 bases). V was pared by 7 bases and J by 2 bases, with 16 bases between. The length of the CDR3 is 15 residues. CDR1 MDHEN and CDR2 SYDVKM come from the germline V gene. This chain's CDR3 is CASIGARRNTDTQYF. As DNA, the CDR3 is TGTGCCAGCATTGGGGCGAGGCGGAACACAGATACGCAGTATTTT.

The chain couples TRBV2 to TRBJ1-1; D gene unclear. Germline V gene sequence: CDR1 SNHLY, CDR2 FYNNEI. This CDR3 comprises 12 residues. Deletions cut 2 bases from V and 11 bases from J, with 12 bases between. The CDR3 protein is CASSERSGGAFF. As DNA, the CDR3 is TGTGCCAGCAGTGAAAGATCAGGTGGCGCTTTCTTT.

In this sample, this clonotype turned up a few times. The V call is TRBV7-2, the J call TRBJ1-6; D not resolved. V lost 3 bases and J lost 16, with 16 bases in between. Germline V lookup: CDR1 SGHTA, CDR2 FQGNSA. CDR3 length equals 13 residues. The chain's CDR3 is CASSLDSALTLHF. DNA of the CDR3: TGTGCCAGCAGCTTGGATTCGGCCCTAACTCTCCACTTT.